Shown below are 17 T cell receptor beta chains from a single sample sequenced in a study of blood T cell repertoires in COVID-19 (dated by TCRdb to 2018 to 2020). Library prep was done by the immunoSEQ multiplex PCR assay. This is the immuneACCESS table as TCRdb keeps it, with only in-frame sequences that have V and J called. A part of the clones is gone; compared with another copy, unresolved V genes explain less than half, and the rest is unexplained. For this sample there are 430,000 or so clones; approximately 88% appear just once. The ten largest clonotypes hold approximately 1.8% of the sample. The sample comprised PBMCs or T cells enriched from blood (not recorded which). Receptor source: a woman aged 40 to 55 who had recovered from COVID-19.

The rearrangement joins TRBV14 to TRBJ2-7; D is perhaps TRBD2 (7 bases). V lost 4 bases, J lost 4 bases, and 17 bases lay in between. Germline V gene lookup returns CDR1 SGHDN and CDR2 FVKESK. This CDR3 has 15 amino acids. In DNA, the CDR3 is TGTGCCAGCAGCCCGACGACTAGCAGGGGTTACGAGCAGTACTTC. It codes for CASSPTTSRGYEQYF.

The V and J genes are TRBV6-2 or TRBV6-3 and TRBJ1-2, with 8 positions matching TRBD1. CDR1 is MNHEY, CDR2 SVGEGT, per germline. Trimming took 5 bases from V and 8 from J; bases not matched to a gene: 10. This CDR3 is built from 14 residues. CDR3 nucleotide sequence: TGTGCCAGCAGTCCACGGACAGGGAGTTTCGGCTACACCTTC. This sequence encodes CASSPRTGSFGYTF.

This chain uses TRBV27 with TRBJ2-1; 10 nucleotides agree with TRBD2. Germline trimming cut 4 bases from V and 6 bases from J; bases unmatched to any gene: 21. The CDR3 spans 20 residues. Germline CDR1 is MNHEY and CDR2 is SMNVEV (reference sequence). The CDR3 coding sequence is TGTGCCAGCAGTTCCCCGGCTAGCGGGAGTCGCGGGATTAGTTCCAATGAGCAGTTCTTC. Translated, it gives CASSSPASGSRGISSNEQFF.

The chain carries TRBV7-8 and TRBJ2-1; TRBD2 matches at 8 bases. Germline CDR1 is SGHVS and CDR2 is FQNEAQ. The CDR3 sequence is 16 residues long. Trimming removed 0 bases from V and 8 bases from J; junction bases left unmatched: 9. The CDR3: CASSLAYMAGGDEQFF. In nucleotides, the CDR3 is TGTGCCAGCAGCTTAGCTTATATGGCGGGAGGTGATGAGCAGTTCTTC.

The CDR3 DNA is TGTGCCAGCACCCTGGGACAGATAACTAACTATGGCTACACCTTC. This translates into CASTLGQITNYGYTF. This sequence joins TRBV5-6 and TRBJ1-2, with 7 positions matching TRBD1. Losses at the gene ends were 6 bases for V and 0 bases for J; bases not matched to a gene: 8. Per the germline V gene, CDR1 is SGHDT and CDR2 is YYEEEE. The CDR3 has 15 residues.

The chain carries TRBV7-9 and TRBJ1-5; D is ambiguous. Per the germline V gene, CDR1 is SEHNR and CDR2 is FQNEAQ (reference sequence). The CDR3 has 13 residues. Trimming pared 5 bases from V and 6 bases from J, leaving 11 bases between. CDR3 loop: CASSLTVGQPQHF. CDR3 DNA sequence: TGTGCCAGCAGCCTCACAGTAGGTCAGCCCCAGCATTTT.

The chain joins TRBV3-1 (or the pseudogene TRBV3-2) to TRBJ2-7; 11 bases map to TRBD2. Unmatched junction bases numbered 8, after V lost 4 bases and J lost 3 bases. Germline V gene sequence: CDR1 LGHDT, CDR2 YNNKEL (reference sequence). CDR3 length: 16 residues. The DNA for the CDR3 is TGTGCCAGCAGCCCTCTAAAGGGACTAGCGGACTACGAGCAGTACTTC. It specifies CASSPLKGLADYEQYF.

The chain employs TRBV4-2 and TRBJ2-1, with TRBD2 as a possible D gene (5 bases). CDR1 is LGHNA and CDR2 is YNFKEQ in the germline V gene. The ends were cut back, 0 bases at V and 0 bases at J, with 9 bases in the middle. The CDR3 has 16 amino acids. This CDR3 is CASSQDVRVSYNEQFF. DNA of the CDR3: TGTGCCAGCAGCCAAGATGTGCGGGTCTCCTACAATGAGCAGTTCTTC.

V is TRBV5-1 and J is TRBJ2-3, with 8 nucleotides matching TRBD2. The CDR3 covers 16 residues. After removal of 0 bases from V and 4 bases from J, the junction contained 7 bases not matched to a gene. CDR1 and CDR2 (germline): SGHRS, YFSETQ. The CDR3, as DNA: TGCGCCAGCAGCTTGGGGGCCCGTAGCGGGGCAGATACGCAGTATTTT. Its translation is CASSLGARSGADTQYF.

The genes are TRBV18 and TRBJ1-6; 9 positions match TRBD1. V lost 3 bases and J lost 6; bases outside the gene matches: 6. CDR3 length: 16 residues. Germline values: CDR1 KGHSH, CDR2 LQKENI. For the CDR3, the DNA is TGTGCCAGCTCACCCGGGACAGGGAGGGGTAATTCACCCCTCCACTTT. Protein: CASSPGTGRGNSPLHF.

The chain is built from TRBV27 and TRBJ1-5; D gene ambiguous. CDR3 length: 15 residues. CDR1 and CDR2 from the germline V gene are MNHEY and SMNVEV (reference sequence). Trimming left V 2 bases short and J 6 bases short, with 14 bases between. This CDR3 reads CASSLTGYRSQPQHF. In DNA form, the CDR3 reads TGTGCCAGCAGTTTAACGGGGTATCGTAGTCAGCCCCAGCATTTT.

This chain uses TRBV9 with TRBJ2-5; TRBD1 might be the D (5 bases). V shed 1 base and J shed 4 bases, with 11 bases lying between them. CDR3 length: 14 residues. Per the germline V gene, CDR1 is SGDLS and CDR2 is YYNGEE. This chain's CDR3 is CASSVSGRVETQYF. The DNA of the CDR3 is TGTGCCAGCAGCGTATCGGGCAGGGTAGAGACCCAGTACTTC.

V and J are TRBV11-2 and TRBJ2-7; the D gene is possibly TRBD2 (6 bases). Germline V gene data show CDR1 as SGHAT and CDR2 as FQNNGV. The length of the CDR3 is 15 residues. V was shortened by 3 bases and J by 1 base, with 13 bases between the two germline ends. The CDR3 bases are TGTGCCAGCAGCTTTTGGGGGGAGGAATCCTACGAGCAGTACTTC. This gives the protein CASSFWGEESYEQYF.

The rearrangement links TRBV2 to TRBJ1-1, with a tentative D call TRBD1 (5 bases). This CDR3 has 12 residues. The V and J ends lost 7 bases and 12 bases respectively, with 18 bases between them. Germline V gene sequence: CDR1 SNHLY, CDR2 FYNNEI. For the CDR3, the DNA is TGTGCCAGCAAGGGGACGTCGGGGGGGTCTTTCTTT. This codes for CASKGTSGGSFF.

DNA for the CDR3: TGTGCCAGCAGCGAGGCTCCTTGGGGCTCCCTAAGGCAGTTCTTC. It translates to CASSEAPWGSLRQFF. The chain employs TRBV9 and TRBJ2-1, with D tentatively TRBD1 (5 bases). Germline V CDR1 and CDR2: SGDLS, YYNGEE. The CDR3 has 15 residues. V dropped 3 bases and J dropped 12 bases, with 22 bases sitting between them.

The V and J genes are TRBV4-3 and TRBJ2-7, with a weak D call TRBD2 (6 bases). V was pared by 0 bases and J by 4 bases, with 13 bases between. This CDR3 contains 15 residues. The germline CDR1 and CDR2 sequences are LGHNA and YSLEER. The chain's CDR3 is CASSQESSGLYEQYF. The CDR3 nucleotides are TGCGCCAGCAGCCAAGAATCCAGCGGGTTGTACGAGCAGTACTTC.

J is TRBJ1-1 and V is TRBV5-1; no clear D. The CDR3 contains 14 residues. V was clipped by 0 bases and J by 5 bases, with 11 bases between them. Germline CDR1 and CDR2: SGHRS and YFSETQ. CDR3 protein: CASSLGEGGTEAFF. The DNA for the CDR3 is TGCGCCAGCAGCTTGGGGGAGGGAGGAACTGAAGCTTTCTTT.